The 21 T cell receptor beta chains below come from one sample, sequenced in a study of human T cells and chemical hapten exposure. Indicated time point: patch test 3, about 24 weeks after DPC sensitization. The treatment here: therapeutic diphenylcyclopropenone sensitization with weekly scalp DPC. TCRdb reanalysed the RACE reads using MiXCR and keeps one entry per CDR3 protein. The table lists about 160,000 distinct CDR3 sequences, around 30% of them singletons. The source was whole blood, collected in connection with sensitization to the hapten diphenylcyclopropenone (DPC). The receptor set was obtained from a woman under 30 with alopecia areata. Some clones in this sample may be carry-over from other donors' samples.

This clonotype was observed a few times. This sequence joins TRBV9 and TRBJ2-2, with 10 bases matching TRBD2. The CDR3 sequence is 16 residues long. The V gene's germline CDR1 is SGDLS and CDR2 YYNGEE. Losses at the gene ends were 5 bases for V and 1 base for J; bases not matched to a gene: 5. This chain's CDR3 is CASSPSGGVNTGELFF. DNA of the CDR3: TGTGCCAGCAGTCCGAGCGGGGGGGTGAACACCGGGGAGCTGTTTTTT.

The CDR3 is CASSEVGQGKTEAFF. CDR3 nucleotides: TGTGCCAGCAGTGAAGTGGGTCAGGGAAAAACTGAAGCTTTCTTT. V usage is TRBV2 and J usage is TRBJ1-1, with a possible D match to TRBD1 (5 bases). This CDR3 is 15 amino acids long. Germline-derived CDR1 and CDR2 are SNHLY and FYNNEI. V was cut by 1 base and J by 5 bases, with 14 bases left in between.

In this sample, this clonotype turned up a few times. The DNA for the CDR3 is TGTGCCAGCACCAAAGAGGGGCTTCTCACTCCGCAGTATTTT. This encodes CASTKEGLLTPQYF. The chain couples TRBV12-3 or TRBV12-4 to TRBJ2-3, with D possibly called TRBD1 or TRBD2 (5 bases each). This CDR3 region has 14 residues. Trimming removed 7 bases from V and 10 bases from J, with 21 bases in between.

This clonotype was detected only a few times. The DNA of the CDR3 is TGTGCCAGCAGACCCCTCACTGAAGCTTTCTTT. Its translation: CASRPLTEAFF. V usage is TRBV11-2 and J usage is TRBJ1-1; no reliable D call. The CDR3 runs 11 residues. The germline gives CDR1 SGHAT, CDR2 FQNNGV. Trimming removed 6 bases at V and 4 bases at J, with 6 bases between.

This clonotype has just a few counts. J is TRBJ2-1 and V is TRBV6-2 or TRBV6-3; 12 bases line up with TRBD2. The CDR3 consists of 15 residues. The germline V gene has CDR1 MNHEY and CDR2 SVGEGT. J gave up 10 bases and V 5 bases, and 9 bases lay outside the gene matches. The CDR3 region is CASSVTSGGSPEQFF. The CDR3 DNA is TGTGCCAGCAGTGTAACTAGCGGGGGGTCCCCCGAGCAGTTCTTC.

The chain is built from TRBV4-1 and TRBJ2-1, with D uncertain. CDR3 size: 12 residues. V lost 3 bases to trimming and J lost 4 bases, with 4 bases between them. Germline loops: CDR1 MGHRA, CDR2 YSYEKL. The CDR3 coding sequence is TGCGCCAGCAGCCAGTCATACAATGAGCAGTTCTTC. This translates into CASSQSYNEQFF.

V gene TRBV25-1 combines with J gene TRBJ2-5; D might be TRBD1 (6 bases). The CDR3 totals 15 residues. Looked up from germline, CDR1 is MGHDK and CDR2 is SYGVNS. Trimming left V 5 bases short and J 2 bases short, with 15 bases between. CDR3 sequence: CASSRQGGPQETQYF. DNA for the CDR3: TGTGCCAGCAGTCGCCAAGGGGGACCTCAAGAGACCCAGTACTTC.

This chain links TRBV29-1 with TRBJ2-5; no clear D. The germline V and J ends were trimmed by 7 bases and 5 bases, with 8 bases remaining between them. Germline loops: CDR1 SQVTM, CDR2 ANQGSEA. This CDR3 comprises 10 residues. The CDR3 reads CSASFETQYF. CDR3 nucleotides: TGCAGCGCCAGTTTCGAGACCCAGTACTTC.

In its sample, this clonotype was seen a few times. The rearrangement uses TRBV19 and TRBJ2-1, with a weak D call TRBD2 (5 bases). Germline lookup yields CDR1 LNHDA and CDR2 SQIVND (reference sequence). The CDR3 contains 19 residues. V was pared by 2 bases and J by 0 bases, with 20 bases between. Here the CDR3 DNA reads TGTGCCAGTAGTATAAGGTGGAGGCCAGGAAGGAGCTCCTACAATGAGCAGTTCTTC. It codes for CASSIRWRPGRSSYNEQFF.

A note on this clonotype: Germline is not matched at one junction end, which may reflect a read error. The chain has TRBV7-9 and TRBJ2-7; no definite D call. Germline values: CDR1 SEHNR, CDR2 FQNEAQ (reference sequence). This CDR3 contains 13 residues. DNA of the CDR3: TGTGCCAGCAACCAATCGCCGGGTCCCGAGGAGTACTTC. Its translation is CASNQSPGPEEYF. The entire variable domain, with the rest obtained from reference TRBV7-9 and TRBJ2-7, is as follows: DTGVSQNPRHKITKRGQNVTFRCDPISEHNRLYWYRQTLGQGPEFLTYFQNEAQLEKSRLLSDRFSAERPKGSFSTLEIQRTEQGDSAMYLCASNQSPGPEEYFGPGTRLTVT.

The CDR3 DNA is TGTGCCAGCAGTGCCACTCGGGAGACCCAGTACTTC. Translated, it gives CASSATRETQYF. The chain links TRBV12-3 or TRBV12-4 to TRBJ2-5; D remains ambiguous. Trimming pared 5 bases from V and 5 bases from J, leaving 9 bases between. The CDR3 is 12 amino acids.

V is TRBV6-6 and J is TRBJ2-2; no reliable D call. The CDR3 covers 11 residues. CDR1 is MNHNY, CDR2 SVGAGI, per germline (reference sequence). V lost 10 bases to trimming and J lost 3 bases, with 6 bases between them. CDR3 sequence (DNA): TGTGCCACCCTACACACCGGGGAGCTGTTTTTT. It specifies CATLHTGELFF.

There are a few counts of this clonotype. The chain is built from TRBV5-1 and TRBJ2-1, with 8 bases identical to TRBD1. Looked up from germline, CDR1 is SGHRS and CDR2 is YFSETQ. Germline trimming cut 7 bases from V and 5 bases from J; bases unmatched to any gene: 11. CDR3 length: 15 amino acids. CDR3 loop: CASSGLQGANNEQFF. In DNA form, the CDR3 reads TGCGCCAGCTCTGGGCTTCAGGGGGCGAACAATGAGCAGTTCTTC.

The J gene is TRBJ1-3, the V gene TRBV2; D gene unclear. The CDR3 has 17 amino acids. Germline V lookup: CDR1 SNHLY, CDR2 FYNNEI. V was shortened by 6 bases and J by 0 bases, with 18 bases between the two germline ends. The CDR3 protein is CASRTQWANLSGNTIYF. Written as DNA, the CDR3 is TGTGCCAGCAGGACCCAGTGGGCCAACCTCTCTGGAAACACCATATATTTT.

This clonotype turned up a few times. This chain joins TRBV20-1 and TRBJ2-7; TRBD1 might be the D (6 bases). There are 16 residues in the CDR3. With 0 bases removed from V and 2 bases from J, the gap between germline ends came to 17 bases. Germline V gene lookup returns CDR1 DFQATT and CDR2 SNEGSKA (reference sequence). CDR3 amino acids: CSARDPRTGNTYEQYF. DNA for the CDR3: TGCAGTGCTAGAGATCCCAGAACAGGGAACACCTACGAGCAGTACTTC.

The V gene is TRBV6-1, the J gene TRBJ2-3; 7 bases match TRBD1. The V gene end was trimmed by 2 bases and the J gene end by 2 bases; junction bases not matched to a gene: 7. CDR1 MNHNS and CDR2 SASEGT come from the germline V gene. The CDR3 loop spans 16 amino acids. The CDR3 coding sequence is TGTGCCAGCAGTGAAATGAGGGGGCAGGACACAGATACGCAGTATTTT. The encoded protein is CASSEMRGQDTDTQYF.

This CDR3 is CSAHLGQVYNEQFF. CDR3 DNA sequence: TGCAGTGCCCACTTAGGGCAGGTCTACAATGAGCAGTTCTTC. The J gene is TRBJ2-1, the V gene TRBV20-1, with unresolved D. In germline, CDR1 is DFQATT, CDR2 SNEGSKA (reference sequence). V gave up 6 bases and J gave up 3 bases, with 15 bases separating them. The CDR3 totals 14 residues.

The chain carries TRBV4-1 and TRBJ2-5; D not resolved. This CDR3 is built from 15 residues. Germline V gives CDR1 MGHRA, CDR2 YSYEKL. V lost 0 bases, J lost 0 bases, and 8 bases lay in between. DNA for the CDR3: TGCGCCAGCAGCCAAGATGGCAGCAACCAAGAGACCCAGTACTTC. It translates to CASSQDGSNQETQYF.

The chain combines TRBV6-1 with TRBJ1-1; D gene unclear. The CDR3 totals 14 residues. Per the germline V gene, CDR1 is MNHNS and CDR2 is SASEGT. Trimming stripped 10 bases from V and 0 bases from J, with 15 bases between. The CDR3 DNA follows: TGTGCCATTGTAAGGAGGACGGTGAACACTGAAGCTTTCTTT. Its translation is CAIVRRTVNTEAFF.

The genes are TRBV7-3 and TRBJ2-2, with 9 bases aligning to TRBD2. V was clipped by 2 bases and J by 1 base; unmatched bases: 5. CDR3 length: 17 amino acids. The germline CDR1 and CDR2 sequences are SGHTA and FQGTGA. The CDR3 region has the DNA TGTGCCAGCAGCTTATTTATGACTAGCGGGAACACCGGGGAGCTGTTTTTT. Its protein is CASSLFMTSGNTGELFF.

The chain joins TRBV7-2 to TRBJ2-7; 7 bases map to TRBD1. CDR3 length: 16 amino acids. Looked up from germline, CDR1 is SGHTA and CDR2 is FQGNSA. The ends lost 4 bases at V and 6 bases at J; junction bases unmatched: 15. The CDR3 here is CASSSLSTYRGGEQYF. Written as DNA, the CDR3 is TGTGCCAGCAGCTCACTGAGCACTTACAGGGGCGGCGAGCAGTACTTC.